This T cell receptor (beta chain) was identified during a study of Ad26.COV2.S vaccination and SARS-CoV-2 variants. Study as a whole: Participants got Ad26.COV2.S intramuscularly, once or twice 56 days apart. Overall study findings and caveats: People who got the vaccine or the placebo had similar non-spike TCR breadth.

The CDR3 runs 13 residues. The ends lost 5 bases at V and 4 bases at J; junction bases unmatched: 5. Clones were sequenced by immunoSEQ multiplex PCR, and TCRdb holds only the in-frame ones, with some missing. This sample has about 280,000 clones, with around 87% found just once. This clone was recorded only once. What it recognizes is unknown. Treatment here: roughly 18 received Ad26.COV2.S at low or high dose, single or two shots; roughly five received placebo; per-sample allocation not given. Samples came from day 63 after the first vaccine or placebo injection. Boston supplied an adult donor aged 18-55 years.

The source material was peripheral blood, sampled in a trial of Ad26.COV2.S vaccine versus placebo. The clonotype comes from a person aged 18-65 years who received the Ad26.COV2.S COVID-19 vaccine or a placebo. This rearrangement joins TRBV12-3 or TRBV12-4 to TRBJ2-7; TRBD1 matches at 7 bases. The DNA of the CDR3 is TGTGCCAGCAGTCGGACAGGAGAGTACGAGCAGTACTTC. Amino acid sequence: CASSRTGEYEQYF.